A selection of T cell receptor beta chains follows, all from one sample in a study of T cell changes during pregnancy in multiple sclerosis. The data were produced by immunoSEQ multiplex PCR, yet TCRdb's version contains in-frame clones alone and is incomplete. The sample shows approximately 90,000 clones, approximately 90% of them seen only once. The sample in question was peripheral blood, obtained in the first trimester of pregnancy. Every receptor here comes from a female donor with multiple sclerosis, enrolled in a pregnancy study. The CDR3 runs from the conserved cysteine through the conserved F or W. Each record gives: CDR3 protein, CDR3 DNA, clone size, V gene, J gene, D gene. D genes are given only for firm matches. Expanded clones are given a class, and other clones once, few, many or no size at all.

CDR3aa: CASSFSGVADTQYF
CDR3nt: TGCGCCAGCAGCTTTTCAGGGGTGGCAGATACGCAGTATTTT
abundance: .
v_gene: TRBV5-1
j_gene: TRBJ2-3
d_gene: .

CDR3aa: CASSIPAGSSYNEQFF
CDR3nt: TGTGCCAGTAGTATCCCGGCGGGAAGCTCCTACAATGAGCAGTTCTTC
abundance: .
v_gene: TRBV19
j_gene: TRBJ2-1
d_gene: .

CDR3aa: CSAAQETQYF
CDR3nt: TGCAGTGCGGCCCAAGAGACCCAGTACTTC
abundance: .
v_gene: TRBV20-1
j_gene: TRBJ2-5
d_gene: .

CDR3aa: CASSHLGDRGIIRQAFF
CDR3nt: TGTGCCAGCAGCCATCTGGGGGACAGGGGGATCATCCGCCAAGCTTTCTTT
abundance: .
v_gene: TRBV14
j_gene: TRBJ1-1
d_gene: TRBD1

CDR3aa: CASSIARAGMYEQYF
CDR3nt: TGTGCCAGTAGTATAGCACGAGCGGGAATGTACGAGCAGTACTTC
abundance: .
v_gene: TRBV19
j_gene: TRBJ2-7
d_gene: TRBD2

CDR3aa: CASTKRTLGEQFF
CDR3nt: TGTGCCAGCACGAAACGGACACTGGGTGAGCAGTTCTTC
abundance: .
v_gene: TRBV27
j_gene: TRBJ2-1
d_gene: .

CDR3aa: CAWSGDYEQYF
CDR3nt: TGTGCCTGGAGCGGAGACTACGAGCAGTACTTC
abundance: .
v_gene: TRBV30
j_gene: TRBJ2-7
d_gene: .

CDR3aa: CAWSVIFGFTTNEKLFF
CDR3nt: TGTGCCTGGAGTGTAATTTTCGGGTTTACAACTAATGAAAAACTGTTTTTT
abundance: .
v_gene: TRBV30
j_gene: TRBJ1-4
d_gene: .

CDR3aa: CASSSGHSDSPLHF
CDR3nt: TGTGCCAGCAGCTCGGGACACTCCGATTCACCCCTCCACTTT
abundance: .
v_gene: TRBV13
j_gene: TRBJ1-6
d_gene: .

CDR3aa: CASSRQTGSDTYNEQFF
CDR3nt: TGCGCCAGCAGCCGCCAGACAGGGTCTGATACCTACAATGAGCAGTTCTTC
abundance: .
v_gene: TRBV5-1
j_gene: TRBJ2-1
d_gene: TRBD1

CDR3aa: CAWKAGGSGNTIYF
CDR3nt: TGTGCCTGGAAAGCAGGGGGATCTGGAAACACCATATATTTT
abundance: .
v_gene: TRBV30
j_gene: TRBJ1-3
d_gene: TRBD1

CDR3aa: CASSLVGRGNTEAFF
CDR3nt: TGTGCCAGCAGCTTGGTCGGCAGGGGGAACACTGAAGCTTTCTTT
abundance: once
v_gene: TRBV5-6
j_gene: TRBJ1-1
d_gene: .

CDR3aa: CASSEIHLAGGAAGDIQYF
CDR3nt: TGTGCCAGCAGTGAAATACATCTAGCGGGAGGTGCAGCGGGAGACATTCAGTACTTC
abundance: .
v_gene: TRBV6-4
j_gene: TRBJ2-4
d_gene: TRBD2